These T cell receptor beta chains were read from a single sample in a study of cytomegalovirus exposure and HLA in healthy donors. Repertoires were generated with immunoSEQ multiplex PCR, while TCRdb's copy carries only in-frame clones and drops some. Here the sample spans 150,000 to 200,000 clones, roughly 70% being singletons. Sequencing was carried out using PBMCs. These receptors were collected from a girl aged 5-17 years in good health and CMV-seronegative. Both conserved end residues are part of each CDR3. The order of the fields is CDR3 protein, CDR3 DNA, clone size, CDR3 length, D gene, V gene, J gene. D genes are given only for firm matches. Only part of the rows carry a size: once, few, many, or a class if the clone is expanded.

CDR3aa: CASSRPQEKLFF
CDR3nt: TGTGCCAGCAGCCGCCCCCAGGAAAAACTGTTTTTT
abundance: NA
len: 12
d_gene: NA
v_gene: TRBV7-9
j_gene: TRBJ1-4

CDR3aa: CASSITGPFYEQYF
CDR3nt: TGTGCCAGTAGTATAACAGGACCCTTCTACGAGCAGTACTTC
abundance: few
len: 14
d_gene: NA
v_gene: TRBV19
j_gene: TRBJ2-7

CDR3aa: CASSLGGVRLEQYF
CDR3nt: TGTGCCAGCAGCCTCGGGGGGGTTCGGCTCGAGCAGTACTTC
abundance: NA
len: 14
d_gene: TRBD2
v_gene: TRBV5-6
j_gene: TRBJ2-7

CDR3aa: CSVVKGGIYNEQFF
CDR3nt: TGCAGCGTTGTAAAAGGGGGCATTTACAATGAGCAGTTCTTC
abundance: NA
len: 14
d_gene: TRBD1
v_gene: TRBV29-1
j_gene: TRBJ2-1

CDR3aa: CASSGTGYGSPLHF
CDR3nt: TGTGCCAGCAGTGGCACAGGGTACGGATCACCCCTCCACTTT
abundance: NA
len: 14
d_gene: NA
v_gene: TRBV2
j_gene: TRBJ1-6

CDR3aa: CASSPVSNYGYTF
CDR3nt: TGTGCCAGCAGCCCAGTTTCTAACTATGGCTACACCTTC
abundance: few
len: 13
d_gene: NA
v_gene: TRBV7-2
j_gene: TRBJ1-2

CDR3aa: CASSGTMGGPLHF
CDR3nt: TGCGCCAGCAGCGGTACTATGGGAGGACCCCTCCACTTT
abundance: NA
len: 13
d_gene: NA
v_gene: TRBV10-1
j_gene: TRBJ1-6

CDR3aa: CASSQGPVGTGGIGYTF
CDR3nt: TGCGCCAGCAGCCAAGGACCGGTTGGGACAGGGGGCATTGGCTACACCTTC
abundance: NA
len: 17
d_gene: TRBD1
v_gene: TRBV4-1
j_gene: TRBJ1-2

CDR3aa: CASSFQTGGADEQFF
CDR3nt: TGCGCCAGCAGCTTCCAGACAGGGGGCGCGGATGAGCAGTTCTTC
abundance: NA
len: 15
d_gene: TRBD1
v_gene: TRBV5-1
j_gene: TRBJ2-1

CDR3aa: CASSLPPDRGYYEQYF
CDR3nt: TGTGCCAGCAGCTTACCCCCGGACAGGGGTTACTACGAGCAGTACTTC
abundance: NA
len: 16
d_gene: TRBD1
v_gene: TRBV7-6
j_gene: TRBJ2-7

CDR3aa: CASSVAGWDQPQHF
CDR3nt: TGTGCCAGCAGTGTCGCGGGTTGGGATCAACCCCAGCATTTT
abundance: NA
len: 14
d_gene: NA
v_gene: TRBV2
j_gene: TRBJ1-5

CDR3aa: CASTEGGLYGYTF
CDR3nt: TGTGCCAGCACCGAGGGGGGGCTCTATGGCTACACCTTC
abundance: NA
len: 13
d_gene: NA
v_gene: TRBV6-1
j_gene: TRBJ1-2

CDR3aa: CASSVGGGGGSNEQFF
CDR3nt: TGTGCCAGCAGTGTTGGGGGTGGGGGGGGGAGCAATGAGCAGTTCTTC
abundance: NA
len: 16
d_gene: TRBD2
v_gene: TRBV6-1
j_gene: TRBJ2-1

CDR3aa: CASSIWNTEAFF
CDR3nt: TGTGCCAGTAGTATCTGGAACACTGAAGCTTTCTTT
abundance: NA
len: 12
d_gene: NA
v_gene: TRBV19
j_gene: TRBJ1-1